This T cell receptor beta chain was sequenced during a study of blood T cell repertoires in COVID-19. Looking at the study overall: Specimens from acute and convalescent COVID-19 originated in the United States, Italy and Spain.

Here immunoSEQ multiplex PCR was the method, and the copy in TCRdb shows in-frame clones only, minus some. The sample lists around 150,000 clones, 70% to 85% occurring once. From germline, CDR1 is SQVTM and CDR2 ANQGSEA. This CDR3 has 15 residues. The ends lost 7 bases at V and 0 bases at J; junction bases unmatched: 11. This receptor was taken from a human donor in a cohort sampled during active COVID-19. The chain has TRBV29-1 and TRBJ1-2, with 7 positions matching TRBD1. Sequencing was performed on peripheral blood. This CDR3 reads CSGWDSNVPNYGYTF. CDR3 in DNA: TGCAGCGGATGGGACAGCAATGTCCCTAACTATGGCTACACCTTC.